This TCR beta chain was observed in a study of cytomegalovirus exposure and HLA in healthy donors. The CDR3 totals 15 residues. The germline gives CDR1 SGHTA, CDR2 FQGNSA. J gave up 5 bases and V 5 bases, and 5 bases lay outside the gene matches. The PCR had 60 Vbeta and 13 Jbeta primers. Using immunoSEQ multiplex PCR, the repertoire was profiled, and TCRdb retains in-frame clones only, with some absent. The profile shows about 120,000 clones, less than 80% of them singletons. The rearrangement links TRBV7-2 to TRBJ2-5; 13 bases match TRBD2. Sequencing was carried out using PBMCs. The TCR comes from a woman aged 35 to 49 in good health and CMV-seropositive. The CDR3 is CASSRGLAGEETQYF. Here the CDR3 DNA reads TGTGCCAGCAGCCGCGGACTAGCGGGAGAGGAGACCCAGTACTTC.